The rows below give T cell receptor beta chains drawn from one sample of a study of blood T cell repertoires in COVID-19. The protocol was immunoSEQ multiplex PCR, while the TCRdb copy is restricted to in-frame clones and leaves out a portion. The table records fewer than 500,000 clones, 80% to 90% of them present only once. The source material was peripheral blood. The receptors stem from a woman aged 30 to 39 with acute or convalescent COVID-19. Both conserved end residues are part of each CDR3. A D gene is named only where the DNA matches it firmly. A row's size may be missing; if present it is once, few, many or a size class.

NA	NA	TRBV9	TRBJ2-1	TGTGCCAGCAGCGTAGCTGAGACCTACAATGAGCAGTTCTTC	CASSVAETYNEQFF
NA	NA	TRBV5-6	TRBJ2-5	TGTGCCAGCAGCTTGCTAATAAGCGGGTCGTCCCAGTACTTC	CASSLLISGSSQYF
NA	NA	TRBV7-2	TRBJ2-3	TGTGCCAGCAGCTTGGCAAGTGCCTCAGATACGCAGTATTTT	CASSLASASDTQYF
NA	NA	TRBV5-8	TRBJ1-1	TGTGCCAGCAGCTTGGAAACGGGGGGCATGAGGGACACTGAAGCTTTCTTT	CASSLETGGMRDTEAFF
NA	NA	TRBV30	TRBJ1-3	TGTGCCTGGAGTCGGAAACAGACAGATGGAAACACCATATATTTT	CAWSRKQTDGNTIYF
TRBD1	once	TRBV29-1	TRBJ1-3	TGCAGCATACAGGGGGCCATTGGAAACACCATATATTTT	CSIQGAIGNTIYF
TRBD1	NA	TRBV28	TRBJ1-2	TGTGCCAGCAGTCTCGCCTCCCGGGACAGGGGCTATGGCTACACCTTC	CASSLASRDRGYGYTF
TRBD2	NA	TRBV3-1/TRBV3-2	TRBJ2-2	TGTGCCAGCAGCCAAGATTGGCGGGGGGGCGCGAACACCGGGGAGCTGTTTTTT	CASSQDWRGGANTGELFF
NA	NA	TRBV3-1/TRBV3-2	TRBJ2-2	TGTGCCAGCAGCCTTAAATGGGGGGCCCCCAGGGGGTCGGGCACCGGGGAGCTGTTTTTT	CASSLKWGAPRGSGTGELFF
TRBD1	NA	TRBV7-9	TRBJ2-2	TGTGCCAGCAGCCGACAGGGGGCGCAAACCGGGGAGCTGTTTTTT	CASSRQGAQTGELFF
TRBD1	NA	TRBV5-1	TRBJ2-6	TGCGCCAGCAGCTTTGACAGGGGGCTTCCTGGGGCCAACGTCCTGACTTTC	CASSFDRGLPGANVLTF
TRBD2	NA	TRBV11-2	TRBJ2-7	TGTGCCAGCAGACGACTAGCGGGGGGGCCGGCCTACGAGCAGTACTTC	CASRRLAGGPAYEQYF
TRBD2	NA	TRBV4-1	TRBJ2-5	TGCGCCAGCAGCCCCCTAGCGGGGGGGTACCAAGAGACCCAGTACTTC	CASSPLAGGYQETQYF
TRBD1	NA	TRBV30	TRBJ1-2	TGTGCCTGGAGTGGGGTCAGGGGGGACTATGGCTACACCTTC	CAWSGVRGDYGYTF
NA	NA	TRBV27	TRBJ1-5	TGTGCCAGCAGTCCCGGGATGCCGGATCAGCCCCAGCATTTT	CASSPGMPDQPQHF
NA	NA	TRBV2	TRBJ2-1	TGTGCCAGTGGGGGACTGAGCTCCTACAATGAGCAGTTCTTC	CASGGLSSYNEQFF
NA	NA	TRBV28	TRBJ1-1	TGTGCCAGCAGTTTAGTGCGGACAGTGAACACTGAAGCTTTCTTT	CASSLVRTVNTEAFF
NA	NA	TRBV2	TRBJ1-1	TGTGCCAGCACCCAGACAGCAGAAGCTTTCTTT	CASTQTAEAFF
NA	NA	TRBV28	TRBJ2-7	TGTGCCAGCAGTCATTGGTCAGGGTCCTACGAGCAGTACTTC	CASSHWSGSYEQYF
NA	once	TRBV5-1	TRBJ2-3	TGCGCCAGCAGCTTGCTAGCGTTCACAGATACGCAGTATTTT	CASSLLAFTDTQYF
NA	few	TRBV7-9	TRBJ2-2	TGTGCCAGCAGCCCGGACACCGGGGAGCTGTTTTTT	CASSPDTGELFF
NA	NA	TRBV7-3	TRBJ1-2	TGTGCCAGCAGCTCCCCACGAGGGTTTGACGGCTACACCTTC	CASSSPRGFDGYTF
TRBD2	once	TRBV5-5	TRBJ2-7	TGTGCCAGCAGCCTGGTGGCTAGCGGGGGTGGCGAGCAGTACTTC	CASSLVASGGGEQYF
NA	NA	TRBV2	TRBJ2-7	TGTGCCAGCAATGACATCTCCCCTAGGGAGCAGTACTTC	CASNDISPREQYF
NA	few	TRBV6-5	TRBJ2-7	TGTGCCAGCAGCAAGAAGGGAGGACCTTCCTACGAGCAGTACTTC	CASSKKGGPSYEQYF
TRBD1	NA	TRBV19	TRBJ1-5	TGTGCCAGTAGTAAGGGACAGGTAGGGAATCAGCCCCAGCATTTT	CASSKGQVGNQPQHF
TRBD2	NA	TRBV15	TRBJ2-3	TGTGCCACCAGCAGAGATACCCGGACTAGCGGGGGTTCAGATACGCAGTATTTT	CATSRDTRTSGGSDTQYF
NA	NA	TRBV6-6	TRBJ1-4	TGTGCCAGCAGACAACAGGGTGGCACTAATGAAAAACTGTTTTTT	CASRQQGGTNEKLFF
TRBD1	NA	TRBV7-2	TRBJ2-7	TGTGCCAGCAGCTTAAGCCGAACCCAATTGACAGGGTGGGACGAGCAGTACTTC	CASSLSRTQLTGWDEQYF
TRBD1	NA	TRBV3-1/TRBV3-2	TRBJ2-3	TGTGCCAGCAGCCAAGATTCAGGGGGCCCAGATACGCAGTATTTT	CASSQDSGGPDTQYF
TRBD1	NA	TRBV29-1	TRBJ2-7	TGCAGCACCTCCGGGACAGGGGGCGGGGAGCAGTACTTC	CSTSGTGGGEQYF
TRBD1	NA	TRBV5-1	TRBJ2-3	TGCGCCAGCAGCACCACCACCGGGACAGGGAAAAAAGATACGCAGTATTTT	CASSTTTGTGKKDTQYF
NA	NA	TRBV12-3/TRBV12-4	TRBJ1-2	TGTGCCAGCACAGGCGGGGGGGCGGGCTACACCTTC	CASTGGGAGYTF
TRBD1	NA	TRBV10-2	TRBJ2-5	TGCGCCAGCATGGGACAGGGCGGGGCCTACCAAGAGACCCAGTACTTC	CASMGQGGAYQETQYF
NA	NA	TRBV4-1	TRBJ2-5	TGCGCCAGCAGCCAAGTGGTGGGGGGCCAAGAGACCCAGTACTTC	CASSQVVGGQETQYF
NA	NA	TRBV20-1	TRBJ1-2	TGCAGTGCTAGCCTGGACAGTGGCTACACCTTC	CSASLDSGYTF
NA	NA	TRBV6-6	TRBJ2-2	TGTGCCAGCAGTTACGGCGGGGCGGGCACCGGGGAGCTGTTTTTT	CASSYGGAGTGELFF
NA	NA	TRBV19	TRBJ1-2	TGTGCCAGTAGTATAAACGGCGGCAGCCCCTATGGCTACACCTTC	CASSINGGSPYGYTF
TRBD2	NA	TRBV5-1	TRBJ2-5	TGCGCCAGCAGATCCATCACGCCGATAGCGGGGAAGGAGACCCAGTACTTC	CASRSITPIAGKETQYF
TRBD1	NA	TRBV5-1	TRBJ2-7	TGCGCCAGCAGCATCCAACAGGGGAATGGTTACGAGCAGTACTTC	CASSIQQGNGYEQYF
NA	NA	TRBV21-1	TRBJ1-4	TGTGCCAGCAGCCCGGAACAGGGGACGCTTTTT	CASSPEQGTLF
TRBD1	NA	TRBV10-3	TRBJ1-2	TGTGCCACCGGGACAGGGAGGGACTATGGCTACACCTTC	CATGTGRDYGYTF
TRBD1	NA	TRBV19	TRBJ1-6	TGTGCCAGTAGTCCGGGGACAGCAGGATCACCCCTCCACTTT	CASSPGTAGSPLHF